Following are 23 T cell receptor beta chains from one sample sequenced in a study of blood T cell repertoires in COVID-19. This table comes from immunoSEQ multiplex PCR, and its TCRdb copy is limited to in-frame clones, with some not included. In the table there are approximately 150,000 clones, approximately 80% of which are singletons. What was sequenced was PBMCs or T cells enriched from blood (not recorded which). All receptors come from a man aged 40-49 years who had recovered from COVID-19.

This chain connects TRBV30 to TRBJ1-1; 8 nucleotides align to TRBD1. V lost 8 bases and J lost 4; bases outside the gene matches: 9. Germline CDR1 GTSNPN, CDR2 SVGIG (reference sequence). This CDR3 is 13 amino acids long. CDR3 in amino acids: CARDRGGSTEAFF. The CDR3 bases are TGTGCCCGTGACAGGGGAGGAAGCACTGAAGCTTTCTTT.

V gene TRBV27 combines with J gene TRBJ1-5, with D possibly TRBD1 on 6 matching bases. The CDR3 contains 15 residues. Trimming shortened V by 6 bases and J by 7 bases, and 19 bases separated the two germline ends. Looked up from germline, CDR1 is MNHEY and CDR2 is SMNVEV (reference sequence). The CDR3 sequence is CASSPSPEGGQPQHF. DNA of the CDR3: TGTGCCAGCAGCCCCTCACCGGAAGGGGGACAGCCCCAGCATTTT.

The CDR3, as DNA: TGTGCCTGGAGTGTTCTAGTCTACGACACCCAGGGCCTCCACTTT. Translating gives CAWSVLVYDTQGLHF. V usage is TRBV30 and J usage is TRBJ1-6; D perhaps matches TRBD1 (5 bases). The CDR3 consists of 15 residues. The ends were cut back, 0 bases at V and 15 bases at J, with 21 bases in the middle. Germline V gives CDR1 GTSNPN, CDR2 SVGIG (reference sequence).

This clone came up a few times. CDR3 in amino acids: CASSTRTSAETQYF. In nucleotides, the CDR3 is TGTGCCAGCAGCACCCGGACTAGCGCGGAGACCCAGTACTTC. J is TRBJ2-5 and V is TRBV3-1 (or the pseudogene TRBV3-2); 9 nucleotides align to TRBD2. Germline CDR1 reads LGHDT; CDR2 reads YNNKEL (reference sequence). V lost 5 bases, J lost 5 bases, and 6 bases stayed unmatched. The CDR3 consists of 14 residues.

The gene calls are TRBV5-1 and TRBJ2-3; 8 bases align to TRBD2. J was trimmed by 3 bases and V by 0 bases; bases with no gene match: 15. The CDR3 consists of 19 residues. Germline CDR1 is SGHRS and CDR2 is YFSETQ. CDR3 coding DNA: TGCGCCAGCAGCTTGGTCCTGACGGGGGGGCTTAAGCTGACAGATACGCAGTATTTT. Translating it yields CASSLVLTGGLKLTDTQYF.

The rearrangement uses TRBV9 and TRBJ2-1; D call uncertain. V shed 3 bases and J shed 3 bases, with 10 bases lying between them. The CDR3 totals 14 residues. From germline, CDR1 is SGDLS and CDR2 YYNGEE. This chain's CDR3 is CASSAGVGYNEQFF. CDR3 sequence (DNA): TGTGCCAGCAGCGCAGGTGTAGGCTACAATGAGCAGTTCTTC. Complete variable domain (other parts from reference TRBV9 and TRBJ2-1): DSGVTQTPKHLITATGQRVTLRCSPRSGDLSVYWYQQSLDQGLQFLIQYYNGEERAKGNILERFSAQQFPDLHSELNLSSLELGDSALYFCASSAGVGYNEQFFGPGTRLTVL.

This chain links TRBV5-1 with TRBJ1-6; 8 bases are a match to TRBD1. This CDR3 is 15 amino acids long. Germline trimming cut 4 bases from V and 6 bases from J; bases unmatched to any gene: 6. Germline CDR1 SGHRS, CDR2 YFSETQ. This chain's CDR3 is CASSPIDRGNSPLHF. In DNA form, the CDR3 reads TGCGCCAGCAGCCCAATAGACAGGGGTAATTCACCCCTCCACTTT.

J is TRBJ1-1 and V is TRBV6-4; D remains unclear. Germline values: CDR1 MRHNA, CDR2 SNTAGT. V gave up 6 bases and J gave up 4 bases, with 15 bases separating them. The CDR3 loop spans 14 amino acids. The CDR3 here is CASRDGSEATEAFF. The CDR3 DNA sequence: TGTGCCAGCAGAGACGGCTCGGAGGCCACTGAAGCTTTCTTT.

The genes are TRBV9 and TRBJ1-5, with TRBD1 identical over 9 bases. Germline V gene sequence: CDR1 SGDLS, CDR2 YYNGEE. There are 15 residues in the CDR3. Trimming took 4 bases from V and 6 from J; bases not matched to a gene: 8. The CDR3 is CASSLTGGSGQPQHF. The CDR3 DNA reads TGTGCCAGCAGCCTAACAGGGGGCTCGGGTCAGCCCCAGCATTTT.

V is TRBV5-1 and J is TRBJ2-3; 7 bases fit TRBD1. V shed 1 base and J 6 bases; nucleotides not matched to a gene: 5. CDR3 length: 14 amino acids. The V gene's germline CDR1 is SGHRS and CDR2 YFSETQ. The CDR3 loop is CASSLQGEGDTQYF. CDR3 bases: TGCGCCAGCAGCTTGCAGGGGGAAGGGGATACGCAGTATTTT.

This rearrangement joins TRBV7-8 to TRBJ2-1; 8 positions agree with TRBD1. The CDR3 has 19 amino acids. CDR1 SGHVS and CDR2 FQNEAQ come from the germline V gene. J lost 0 bases, V lost 3 bases, and 13 bases had no gene match. CDR3 bases: TGTGCCAGCAGCTTCCGGGGGCAGGGGGCCATTTCCTCCTACAATGAGCAGTTCTTC. Its protein product is CASSFRGQGAISSYNEQFF.

The chain has TRBV19 and TRBJ1-2, with D unresolved. CDR1 LNHDA and CDR2 SQIVND come from the germline V gene (reference sequence). Deletions cut 10 bases from V and 2 bases from J, with 8 bases between. CDR3 length: 11 residues. This CDR3 is CATRQNYGYTF. The CDR3 nucleotides read TGTGCCACCCGTCAGAACTATGGCTACACCTTC.

V usage is TRBV19 and J usage is TRBJ1-4; D remains ambiguous. CDR1 and CDR2 from the germline V gene are LNHDA and SQIVND (reference sequence). The CDR3 runs to 15 residues. With 3 bases removed from V and 0 bases from J, the gap between germline ends came to 8 bases. CDR3 in amino acids: CASSMRSTTNEKLFF. Written as DNA, the CDR3 is TGTGCCAGTAGTATGAGGTCAACAACTAATGAAAAACTGTTTTTT.

The CDR3 DNA is TGTGCCACCGTGACAGTGAACACTGAAGCTTTCTTT. As protein: CATVTVNTEAFF. J is TRBJ1-1 and V is TRBV7-9; tentatively, D is TRBD1 (5 bases). The CDR3 length is 12 residues. The germline V and J ends were trimmed by 10 bases and 0 bases, with 9 bases remaining between them. Germline CDR1 SEHNR, CDR2 FQNEAQ (reference sequence).

The chain uses TRBV6-2 or TRBV6-3 and TRBJ2-4; D might be TRBD1 (5 bases). CDR1 is MNHEY, CDR2 SVGEGT, per germline. The V gene lost 6 bases and the J gene lost 9 bases, with 18 bases spanning the gap. CDR3 size: 14 residues. This chain's CDR3 is CASSLDSPWSIQYF. The CDR3 DNA reads as TGTGCCAGCAGCCTCGACAGCCCTTGGAGCATTCAGTACTTC.

The chain employs TRBV6-5 and TRBJ1-2, with D perhaps matching TRBD1 (6 bases). The germline CDR1 and CDR2 sequences are MNHEY and SVGAGI. CDR3 length: 15 residues. Trimming took off 6 bases at V and 0 bases at J, with 14 bases between the two ends. The CDR3 DNA reads as TGTGCCAGCAGATCAGGGGCTACTACTAACTATGGCTACACCTTC. Protein: CASRSGATTNYGYTF.

This clone showed up just a few times. CDR3 sequence reads: CASGPLAGAYNEQFF. In DNA form, the CDR3 reads TGTGCCAGCGGCCCCCTAGCGGGGGCCTACAATGAGCAGTTCTTC. The chain is built from TRBV2 and TRBJ2-1; the match to TRBD2 covers 10 bases. CDR1 SNHLY and CDR2 FYNNEI come from the germline V gene. CDR3 size: 15 residues. V dropped 8 bases and J dropped 2; count of bases not matched to a gene: 6.

This clone was detected ten times or more. The rearrangement joins TRBV7-9 to TRBJ1-1, with D uncertain. The CDR3 is 15 amino acids. CDR1 is SEHNR, CDR2 FQNEAQ, per germline (reference sequence). Trimming shortened V by 1 base and J by 1 base, and 10 bases separated the two germline ends. CDR3 in amino acids: CASSLGIRENTEAFF. The CDR3 DNA reads TGTGCCAGCAGCTTAGGGATCCGGGAGAACACTGAAGCTTTCTTT. Full variable domain (missing parts from reference TRBV7-9 and TRBJ1-1): DTGVSQNPRHKITKRGQNVTFRCDPISEHNRLYWYRQTLGQGPEFLTYFQNEAQLEKSRLLSDRFSAERPKGSFSTLEIQRTEQGDSAMYLCASSLGIRENTEAFFGQGTRLTVV.

This chain links TRBV9 with TRBJ2-3; a possible D gene is TRBD2 (5 bases). There are 15 residues in the CDR3. V gave up 0 bases and J gave up 2 bases, with 10 bases separating them. Germline V gives CDR1 SGDLS, CDR2 YYNGEE. The DNA for the CDR3 is TGTGCCAGCAGCGTAGATCCGGGATACACAGATACGCAGTATTTT. It yields the protein CASSVDPGYTDTQYF.

The chain carries TRBV4-1 and TRBJ1-3; D possibly corresponds to TRBD1 (5 bases). The CDR3 is 17 residues long. The germline CDR1 and CDR2 sequences are MGHRA and YSYEKL. Trimming stripped 0 bases from V and 0 bases from J, with 12 bases between. CDR3 residues: CASSQDSGLSSGNTIYF. Here the CDR3 DNA reads TGCGCCAGCAGCCAAGATTCGGGACTATCCTCTGGAAACACCATATATTTT.

The chain combines TRBV19 with TRBJ1-5; 8 positions match TRBD1. CDR3 length equals 14 residues. Trimming took 6 bases from V and 3 from J; bases not matched to a gene: 4. The germline gives CDR1 LNHDA, CDR2 SQIVND (reference sequence). CDR3 sequence (DNA): TGTGCCAGTAGAGGACAGGGCCTCAATCAGCCCCAGCATTTT. It codes for CASRGQGLNQPQHF.

J is TRBJ2-7 and V is TRBV28, with D possibly matching TRBD1 (6 bases). The CDR3 is 14 amino acids. Germline values: CDR1 MDHEN, CDR2 SYDVKM. V lost 5 bases, J lost 4 bases, and 15 bases lay in between. CDR3 residues: CASSSGGRGYEQYV. Here the CDR3 DNA reads TGTGCCAGCAGTAGTGGGGGCAGGGGATACGAGCAGTACGTC.

The CDR3, as DNA: TGTGCCAGTAGTTCCTGGACTAGTGAAGATAGGGAGACCCAGTACTTC. Translated: CASSSWTSEDRETQYF. The chain couples TRBV19 to TRBJ2-5; TRBD2 matches at 7 bases. Unmatched junction bases numbered 14, after V lost 5 bases and J lost 5 bases. The CDR3 has 16 residues. The germline V gene encodes CDR1 LNHDA and CDR2 SQIVND (reference sequence).